This T cell receptor (beta chain) was profiled in a study of cytomegalovirus exposure and HLA in healthy donors. Use of 60 Vbeta and 13 Jbeta primers characterized the PCR. TCRdb's table, derived via immunoSEQ multiplex PCR, lists solely in-frame clones and lacks some. The top ten hold around 2.3% of the sample, which has hundreds of thousands of clones, 72% seen once. In the case of this clone: Its cognate antigen is unknown.

V lost 3 bases and J lost 0, with 6 bases in between. CDR3 size: 15 residues. CDR1 and CDR2 (germline): LNHNV, YYDKDF (reference sequence). The study, taken as a whole, reports: Versus the approximately 700-donor mean, an Asian-associated ancestry cluster reportedly showed fewer N-insertions in a later analysis.

The genes are TRBV15 and TRBJ2-6; D unclear. The clonotype was recovered from a female donor in good health and CMV-seronegative. The sample was PBMCs. Here the CDR3 DNA reads TGTGCCACCAGCAGTTTTAGCTCTGGGGCCAACGTCCTGACTTTC. Translated, it gives CATSSFSSGANVLTF.